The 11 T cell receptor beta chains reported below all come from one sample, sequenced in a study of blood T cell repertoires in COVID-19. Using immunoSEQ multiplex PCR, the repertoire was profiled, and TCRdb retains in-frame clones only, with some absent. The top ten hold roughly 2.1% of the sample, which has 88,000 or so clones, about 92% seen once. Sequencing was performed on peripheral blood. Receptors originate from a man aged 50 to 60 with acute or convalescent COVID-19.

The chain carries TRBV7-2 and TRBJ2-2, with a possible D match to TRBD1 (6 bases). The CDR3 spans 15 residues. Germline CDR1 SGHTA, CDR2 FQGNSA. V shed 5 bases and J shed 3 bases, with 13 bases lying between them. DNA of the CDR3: TGTGCCAGCAGCCCCCAGGGGAGTGACACCGGGGAGCTGTTTTTT. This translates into CASSPQGSDTGELFF. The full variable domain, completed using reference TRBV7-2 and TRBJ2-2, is GAGVSQSPSNKVTEKGKDVELRCDPISGHTALYWYRQSLGQGLEFLIYFQGNSAPDKSGLPSDRFSAERTGGSVSTLTIQRTQQEDSAVYLCASSPQGSDTGELFFGEGSRLTVL.

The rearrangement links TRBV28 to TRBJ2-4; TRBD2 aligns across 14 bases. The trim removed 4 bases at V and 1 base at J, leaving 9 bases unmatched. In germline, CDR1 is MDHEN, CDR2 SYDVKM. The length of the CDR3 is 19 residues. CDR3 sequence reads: CASSSTSGRAGAAKNIQYF. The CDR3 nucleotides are TGTGCCAGCAGTTCGACTAGCGGGAGGGCCGGTGCCGCCAAAAACATTCAGTACTTC. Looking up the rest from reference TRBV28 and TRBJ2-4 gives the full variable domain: DVKVTQSSRYLVKRTGEKVFLECVQDMDHENMFWYRQDPGLGLRLIYFSYDVKMKEKGDIPEGYSVSREKKERFSLILESASTNQTSMYLCASSSTSGRAGAAKNIQYFGAGTRLSVL.

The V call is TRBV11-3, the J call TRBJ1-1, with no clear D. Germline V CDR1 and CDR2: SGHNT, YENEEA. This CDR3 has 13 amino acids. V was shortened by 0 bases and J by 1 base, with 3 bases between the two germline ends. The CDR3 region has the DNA TGTGCCAGCAGCTTAGAACAGAACACTGAAGCTTTCTTT. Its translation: CASSLEQNTEAFF.

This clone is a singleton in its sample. The CDR3 sequence: CASSPGLESGELFF. The CDR3, as DNA: TGTGCCAGCAGCCCGGGACTAGAAAGCGGGGAGCTGTTTTTT. The rearrangement uses TRBV27 and TRBJ2-2, with 8 bases fitting TRBD2. V was pared by 6 bases and J by 7 bases, with 7 bases of the junction left unmatched. Looked up from germline, CDR1 is MNHEY and CDR2 is SMNVEV (reference sequence). The CDR3 has 14 amino acids.

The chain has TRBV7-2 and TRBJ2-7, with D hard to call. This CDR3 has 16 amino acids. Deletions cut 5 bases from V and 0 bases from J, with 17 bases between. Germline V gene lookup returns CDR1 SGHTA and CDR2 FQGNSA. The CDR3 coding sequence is TGTGCCAGCAGCCAGATCTCGGGTGTGGGCTCCTACGAGCAGTACTTC. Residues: CASSQISGVGSYEQYF.

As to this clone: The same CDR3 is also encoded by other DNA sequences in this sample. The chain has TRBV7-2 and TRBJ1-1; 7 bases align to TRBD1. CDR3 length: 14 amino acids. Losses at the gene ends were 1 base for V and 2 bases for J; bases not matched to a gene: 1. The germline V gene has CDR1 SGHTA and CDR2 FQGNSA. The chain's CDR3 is CASSLGQGNTEAFF. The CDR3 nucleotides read TGTGCCAGCAGCTTAGGACAGGGCAACACTGAAGCTTTCTTT.

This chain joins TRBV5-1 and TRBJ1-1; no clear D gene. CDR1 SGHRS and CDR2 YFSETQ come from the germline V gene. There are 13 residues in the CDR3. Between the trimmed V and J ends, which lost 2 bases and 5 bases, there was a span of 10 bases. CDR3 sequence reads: CASSFRGGTEAFF. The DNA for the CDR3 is TGCGCCAGCAGCTTTCGCGGCGGGACTGAAGCTTTCTTT.

CDR3 sequence reads: CATRTRSQETQYF. The CDR3, as DNA: TGTGCCACACGGACTAGATCGCAAGAGACCCAGTACTTC. The V and J genes are TRBV15 and TRBJ2-5, with 7 bases aligning to TRBD2. The germline CDR1 and CDR2 sequences are LNHNV and YYDKDF (reference sequence). The CDR3 has 13 residues. With V trimmed by 9 bases and J by 2 bases, 6 bases remained unmatched.

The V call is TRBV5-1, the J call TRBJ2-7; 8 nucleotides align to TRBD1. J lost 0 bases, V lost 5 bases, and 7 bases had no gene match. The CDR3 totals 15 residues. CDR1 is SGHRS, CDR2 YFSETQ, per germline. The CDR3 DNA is TGCGCCAGCAGTTCCCGACAGGGGAGCTCCTACGAGCAGTACTTC. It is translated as CASSSRQGSSYEQYF.

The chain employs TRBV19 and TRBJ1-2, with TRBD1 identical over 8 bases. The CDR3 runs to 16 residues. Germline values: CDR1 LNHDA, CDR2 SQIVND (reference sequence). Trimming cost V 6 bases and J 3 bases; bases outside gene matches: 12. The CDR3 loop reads CASSRDQGAVDYGYTF. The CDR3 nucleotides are TGTGCCAGTAGCAGAGACCAGGGGGCGGTGGACTATGGCTACACCTTC.

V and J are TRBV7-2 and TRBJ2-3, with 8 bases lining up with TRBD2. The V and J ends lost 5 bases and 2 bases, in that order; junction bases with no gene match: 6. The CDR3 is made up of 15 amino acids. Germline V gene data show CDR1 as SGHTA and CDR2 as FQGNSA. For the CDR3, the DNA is TGTGCCAGCAGCATAAGAGCGGGGGACACAGATACGCAGTATTTT. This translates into CASSIRAGDTDTQYF.